This TCR beta chain was sequenced during a study of T-cell memory formation after mild COVID-19. Overall study context: There were largely donor-specific TCR clusters. Study results and caveats: Most CD4+ clones that shrank were in CM and EM, while CD8+ ones turned up in EMRA. Second-wave clones with a day 37 peak had unconfirmed SARS-CoV-2 specificity.

V gave up 3 bases and J gave up 0 bases, with 9 bases separating them. Germline loops: CDR1 LNHDA, CDR2 SQIVND (reference sequence). The CDR3 loop spans 15 amino acids. TCRdb analysed the 5' RACE reads with MiXCR anew, one entry per CDR3 protein. In the table there are about 560,000 distinct CDR3 sequences, about a fifth of which are singletons. This clonotype was observed a handful of times. Its antigen is currently unknown. The source is an adult woman who had mild COVID-19 (a few samples of this study predate the infection). Cell type and time point are not known. Input material: PBMCs or a T cell subset sorted from them (not recorded which). The chain joins TRBV19 to TRBJ2-4; D gene uncertain. CDR3 in amino acids: CASSMGPLAKNIQYF. CDR3 DNA sequence: TGTGCCAGTAGTATGGGCCCCCTAGCCAAAAACATTCAGTACTTC.